A single sample is the source of the 3 T cell receptor beta chains below, sequenced in a study of regulatory T cells in long-lasting Graves disease (dated by TCRdb to the early 2020s). Libraries were prepared through multiplex PCR. The sequencer was an Illumina HiSeq 4000. To build TCR beta libraries, CDR3 regions were amplified by Arm-PCR using iRepertoire HTBI primers. TCRdb cleaned the public reads at Q25 with fastp, built clones with MiXCR and kept in-frame beta chains. Merged by CDR3 protein, the rows form single entries marked with the most common genes and DNA. This sample gives over 200,000 distinct CDR3 sequences in total; 15% to 20% of them show up just once. The ten largest make up about 15% of the sample. The time point label corresponds to: newly diagnosed GD, antithyroid drugs for less than 3 months. RNA was extracted from PBMCs in TRIzol for both TCR sequencing and RNA sequencing. This sample was also put to use in a study of T cells in Graves' hyperthyroidism and ophthalmopathy.

This material consisted of peripheral blood mononuclear cells (PBMCs), taken at new diagnosis, from a patient treated with antithyroid drugs. These receptors all come from a woman younger than 45 with Graves disease. Donor details come from another sample of the same person, matched by shared clones.

This clonotype was seen at least ten times. This sequence joins TRBV20-1 and TRBJ2-4; a possible D gene is TRBD1 (6 bases). Trimming stripped 3 bases from V and 0 bases from J, with 9 bases between. CDR1 is DFQATT, CDR2 SNEGSKA, per germline (reference sequence). The CDR3 is 14 residues long. CDR3 sequence: CSASRGLAKNIQYF. CDR3 nucleotide sequence: TGCAGTGCTAGCAGGGGTCTAGCCAAAAACATTCAGTACTTC.

Regarding this clonotype: At one end the junction does not follow the germline gene, possibly because of a read error. CDR3 DNA sequence: TGCGTCAGCAGCTACCAGACAGATTATGGCTACACCTTC. It codes for CVSSYQTDYGYTF. V usage is TRBV5-1 and J usage is TRBJ1-2; weak D call: TRBD1 (5 bases). The CDR3 runs to 13 residues. Per germline, CDR1 SGHRS and CDR2 YFSETQ.

The V call is TRBV20-1, the J call TRBJ2-5; TRBD2 agrees at 10 bases. This CDR3 has 14 residues. V lost 5 bases, J lost 2 bases, and 5 bases stayed unmatched. CDR1 is DFQATT, CDR2 SNEGSKA, per germline (reference sequence). DNA for the CDR3: TGCAGTGCTTACCTGACTAGCGGGCAAGAGACCCAGTACTTC. It specifies CSAYLTSGQETQYF.